Shown below are 16 T cell receptor beta chains from a single sample sequenced in a study of T cells in localized non-small cell lung cancer (dated by TCRdb to between 2020 and 2021). Libraries came from the immunoSEQ multiplex PCR assay. TCRdb stores this immuneACCESS table with in-frame sequences only. Part of the clones is absent; in the studies checked, under half of the shortfall reflects unresolved V genes, and no reason is known for the rest. The sample table shows 72,000 or so clones, and 86% are seen once. Roughly 22% of the sample goes to the ten largest clones. The input for sequencing was peripheral blood, taken before any cancer treatment. The source of these receptors is a male donor older than 55 with stage III squamous cell lung carcinoma.

V usage is TRBV6-5 and J usage is TRBJ1-1; D not resolved. The CDR3 runs to 13 residues. V was clipped by 4 bases and J by 11 bases, with 17 bases between them. CDR1 and CDR2 (germline): MNHEY, SVGAGI. DNA of the CDR3: TGTGCCAGCAGTTTTGGGGTTCGTTCTGGGGCTTTCTTT. This translates into CASSFGVRSGAFF.

V gene TRBV2 combines with J gene TRBJ2-5; D unresolved. CDR1 and CDR2 (germline): SNHLY, FYNNEI. Trimming took 8 bases from V and 5 from J, leaving 15 bases between them. The CDR3 has 13 amino acids. The CDR3 sequence: CASSRNLQETQYF. The CDR3 coding sequence is TGTGCCAGCTCCCGAAATCTACAGGAGACCCAGTACTTC.

The rearrangement uses TRBV27 and TRBJ2-1; the D call may be TRBD1 or TRBD2 (5 bases each). V was shortened by 8 bases and J by 7 bases, with 6 bases between the two germline ends. Germline loops: CDR1 MNHEY, CDR2 SMNVEV (reference sequence). This CDR3 has 10 residues. DNA for the CDR3: TGTGCCAGCTGGGGGAATGAGCAGTTCTTC. It is translated as CASWGNEQFF.

The J gene is TRBJ1-1, the V gene TRBV6-5; 7 nucleotides line up with TRBD1. The CDR3 totals 14 residues. V lost 6 bases, J lost 9 bases, and 13 bases stayed unmatched. The V gene's germline CDR1 is MNHEY and CDR2 SVGAGI. This chain's CDR3 is CASRSDRETLKAFF. CDR3 sequence (DNA): TGTGCCAGCAGATCAGACAGGGAAACACTGAAAGCTTTCTTT.

CDR3 sequence: CASSPTSGGPGKNTGELFF. The CDR3 region has the DNA TGTGCCAGCAGCCCAACTAGCGGGGGACCCGGAAAGAACACCGGGGAGCTGTTTTTT. The chain links TRBV4-2 to TRBJ2-2, with 11 bases lining up with TRBD2. In germline, CDR1 is LGHNA, CDR2 YNFKEQ. The CDR3 extends over 19 amino acids. V shed 4 bases, J shed 1 base, and the junction held 11 bases outside the gene matches.

In the case of this clone: This may be a read error, as it is one base from a much larger clone. CDR3 amino acids: CASSSQGFRNSPLHF. The DNA of the CDR3 is TGTGCCAGCAGCTCCCAGGGTTTCAGAAACTCACCCCTCCACTTT. This sequence joins TRBV7-8 and TRBJ1-6, with D possibly matching TRBD1 (5 bases). CDR1 SGHVS and CDR2 FQNEAQ come from the germline V gene. CDR3 size: 15 residues. The germline V and J ends were trimmed by 4 bases and 10 bases, with 17 bases remaining between them.

This rearrangement joins TRBV7-2 to TRBJ2-1, with 11 nucleotides matching TRBD2. This CDR3 contains 16 residues. The J segment lost 8 bases and the V segment lost 2 bases, leaving 8 bases of the junction unmatched. Per the germline V gene, CDR1 is SGHTA and CDR2 is FQGNSA. In nucleotides, the CDR3 is TGTGCCAGCAGCTTATCCGGTAGCGGGGGGGCCTATGAGCAGTTCTTC. Translation gives CASSLSGSGGAYEQFF.

This clone was seen only a few times. The chain recombines TRBV5-8 with TRBJ1-2; tentatively, D is TRBD1 (5 bases). This CDR3 spans 13 amino acids. Trimming stripped 3 bases from V and 8 bases from J, with 14 bases between. Per germline, CDR1 SGHTS and CDR2 YDEGEE. CDR3 bases: TGTGCCAGCAGCTCCACGGGGGGTATAGGCTACACCTTC. It codes for CASSSTGGIGYTF.

V gene TRBV7-9 combines with J gene TRBJ2-1, with 15 bases that match TRBD2. V dropped 3 bases and J dropped 7; count of bases not matched to a gene: 7. The CDR3 has 17 amino acids. CDR1 and CDR2 from the germline V gene are SEHNR and FQNEAQ (reference sequence). The CDR3 DNA follows: TGTGCCAGCAGCTTCGATAGGACTAGCGGGGGGGATAATGAGCAGTTCTTC. It is translated as CASSFDRTSGGDNEQFF.

The V and J genes are TRBV5-6 and TRBJ1-2, with 7 bases aligning to TRBD1. The CDR3 loop spans 16 amino acids. V dropped 4 bases and J dropped 7; count of bases not matched to a gene: 16. CDR1 and CDR2 (germline): SGHDT, YYEEEE. DNA for the CDR3: TGTGCCAGCAGCCTACGTGTCGTAGGGGGCTGGGGTGGCTACACCTTC. Residues: CASSLRVVGGWGGYTF. The entire variable domain, with the rest obtained from reference TRBV5-6 and TRBJ1-2, is as follows: DAGVTQSPTHLIKTRGQQVTLRCSPKSGHDTVSWYQQALGQGPQFIFQYYEEEERQRGNFPDRFSGHQFPNYSSELNVNALLLGDSALYLCASSLRVVGGWGGYTFGSGTRLTVV.

The rearrangement links TRBV5-4 to TRBJ2-1; TRBD1 is a possible D gene (7 bases). Germline lookup yields CDR1 SGHNT and CDR2 YYREEE (reference sequence). This CDR3 comprises 15 residues. V lost 3 bases and J 0 bases, leaving 10 bases between the germline ends. The CDR3 protein is CASSSGGTSYNEQFF. CDR3 coding DNA: TGTGCCAGCAGCTCAGGGGGGACCTCCTACAATGAGCAGTTCTTC.

The chain uses TRBV9 and TRBJ1-3; D not resolved. The V end lost 0 bases, the J end lost 7 bases, and 2 bases lay between the germline ends. This CDR3 has 11 amino acids. Germline V gives CDR1 SGDLS, CDR2 YYNGEE. CDR3 region: CASSVGNTIYF. CDR3 DNA sequence: TGTGCCAGCAGCGTAGGGAACACCATATATTTT.

Here the CDR3 reads CASSWGTGQETQYF. CDR3 sequence (DNA): TGTGCCAGCAGCTGGGGGACCGGTCAAGAGACCCAGTACTTC. The chain recombines TRBV5-8 with TRBJ2-5; D possibly matches TRBD1 or TRBD2 (5 bases each). Trimming shortened V by 3 bases and J by 2 bases, and 11 bases separated the two germline ends. The CDR3 runs to 14 residues. The germline CDR1 and CDR2 sequences are SGHTS and YDEGEE.

V is TRBV6-6 and J is TRBJ1-2; D unclear. The CDR3 length is 12 residues. The V end lost 6 bases, the J end lost 8 bases, and 13 bases lay between the germline ends. The V gene's germline CDR1 is MNHNY and CDR2 SVGAGI (reference sequence). DNA for the CDR3: TGTGCCAGCAGCGAACGGGGAGAGGGCTACACCTTC. This encodes CASSERGEGYTF.

This clone was observed a single time. The J gene is TRBJ2-3, the V gene TRBV9; 9 nucleotides agree with TRBD2. The CDR3 contains 15 residues. J lost 5 bases, V lost 4 bases, and 8 bases had no gene match. Germline lookup yields CDR1 SGDLS and CDR2 YYNGEE. CDR3 sequence: CASSPGVAGEDTQYF. The CDR3 coding sequence is TGTGCCAGCAGCCCGGGGGTAGCGGGGGAAGATACGCAGTATTTT.

V gene TRBV6-5 combines with J gene TRBJ1-6, with a possible D match to TRBD1 (6 bases). Trimming took 6 bases from V and 5 from J, leaving 8 bases between them. The CDR3 has 13 amino acids. Germline CDR1 and CDR2: MNHEY and SVGAGI. CDR3 region: CASSRDNNSPLHF. In DNA, the CDR3 is TGTGCCAGCAGCCGGGACAATAATTCACCCCTCCACTTT.